Each of the 19 T cell receptor beta chains below was sequenced from the same sample in a study of T cell repertoires and leukemia-associated antigens. MiXCR, applied by TCRdb to the 5' RACE reads, yields one record per CDR3 protein. The sample has 13,000 to 15,000 distinct CDR3 sequences; more than 30% are singletons. Antigens of these TCRs are unknown. Sequencing was performed on CD3+ T cells sorted from blood and cultured. These receptors were taken from a female donor in good health.

This chain uses TRBV7-2 with TRBJ2-1; TRBD2 might be the D (7 bases). Germline values: CDR1 SGHTA, CDR2 FQGNSA. The CDR3 contains 16 residues. The V and J ends lost 5 bases and 5 bases respectively, with 19 bases between them. The CDR3 DNA is TGTGCCAGCAGCCGGGGGGCTACTATACACCACAATGAGCAGTTCTTC. Translation gives CASSRGATIHHNEQFF.

This clonotype occurred many times. V gene TRBV5-1 combines with J gene TRBJ2-1; a possible D gene is TRBD2 (5 bases). The CDR3 is 12 residues long. With 1 base removed from V and 9 bases from J, the gap between germline ends came to 8 bases. CDR1 and CDR2 from the germline V gene are SGHRS and YFSETQ. CDR3 coding DNA: TGCGCCAGCAGCTTGTTCGCGGGTGAGCAGTTCTTC. Amino acid sequence: CASSLFAGEQFF.

The V gene is TRBV11-2, the J gene TRBJ2-1; no clear D gene. The CDR3 totals 14 residues. Germline assignment: CDR1 SGHAT and CDR2 FQNNGV. The V end was cut by 4 bases, the J end by 6 bases, with 13 bases between. Written as DNA, the CDR3 is TGTGCCAGCAGCTCAGATTCGGACCGCAATGAGCAGTTCTTC. Amino acids: CASSSDSDRNEQFF.

The genes are TRBV4-3 and TRBJ1-3; TRBD1 aligns across 10 bases. Unmatched junction bases numbered 2, after V lost 0 bases and J lost 3 bases. CDR3 length equals 16 residues. In germline, CDR1 is LGHNA, CDR2 YSLEER. CDR3 in DNA: TGCGCCAGCAGCCAAGAGGACAGGGGGTATGGAAACACCATATATTTT. This codes for CASSQEDRGYGNTIYF.

Relative to its sample, this clonotype is medium-sized. The chain is built from TRBV5-6 and TRBJ1-5; TRBD1 might be the D (5 bases). Germline V gene lookup returns CDR1 SGHDT and CDR2 YYEEEE. This CDR3 has 15 amino acids. V lost 4 bases and J lost 5, with 16 bases in between. CDR3 region: CASSPGGGYHQPQHF. CDR3 DNA sequence: TGTGCCAGCAGCCCCGGCGGGGGATACCATCAGCCCCAGCATTTT. The variable domain in full, with the rest retrieved from reference TRBV5-6 and TRBJ1-5, is DAGVTQSPTHLIKTRGQQVTLRCSPKSGHDTVSWYQQALGQGPQFIFQYYEEEERQRGNFPDRFSGHQFPNYSSELNVNALLLGDSALYLCASSPGGGYHQPQHFGDGTRLSIL.

This clonotype is categorized as medium-sized. The V and J genes are TRBV20-1 and TRBJ2-2; tentatively, D is TRBD1 or TRBD2 (6 bases each). This CDR3 has 15 residues. The germline gives CDR1 DFQATT, CDR2 SNEGSKA (reference sequence). Trimming shortened V by 0 bases and J by 6 bases, and 14 bases separated the two germline ends. CDR3 protein: CSARDVAGHAGELFF. CDR3 DNA sequence: TGCAGTGCTAGAGATGTTGCGGGACATGCCGGGGAGCTGTTTTTT.

The rearrangement links TRBV10-3 to TRBJ1-1; TRBD1 matches at 7 bases. CDR1 and CDR2 from the germline V gene are ENHRY and SYGVKD. This CDR3 region has 13 residues. The V gene end was trimmed by 7 bases and the J gene end by 1 base; junction bases not matched to a gene: 3. The CDR3 sequence: CAIKGQQNTEAFF. The DNA for the CDR3 is TGTGCCATCAAGGGACAGCAGAACACTGAAGCTTTCTTT.

By its share, this clonotype is medium-sized. The V call is TRBV15, the J call TRBJ2-1; TRBD2 might be the D (6 bases). Between the trimmed V and J ends, which lost 6 bases and 1 base, there was a span of 16 bases. This CDR3 is built from 16 residues. CDR1 is LNHNV, CDR2 YYDKDF, per germline (reference sequence). The CDR3 coding sequence is TGTGCCACCAGGGGTGGTCGGGAGTATTCCTACAATGAGCAGTTCTTC. Encoded protein: CATRGGREYSYNEQFF.

This clonotype was seen only a few times. This chain links TRBV12-3 or TRBV12-4 with TRBJ2-7, with a weak D call TRBD2 (6 bases). The V and J ends lost 1 base and 4 bases respectively, with 11 bases between them. The CDR3 runs to 14 residues. The CDR3 spells CASSLGGGVYEQYF. CDR3 coding DNA: TGTGCCAGCAGTTTAGGCGGAGGGGTTTACGAGCAGTACTTC.

The chain couples TRBV20-1 to TRBJ1-4, with 9 nucleotides matching TRBD1. This CDR3 contains 14 residues. Germline CDR1 and CDR2: DFQATT and SNEGSKA (reference sequence). The junction had 7 bases not matched to a gene; V was cut back by 3 bases and J by 8 bases. CDR3 protein: CSARAGQGREKLFF. The CDR3 nucleotides read TGCAGTGCTAGGGCGGGACAGGGTAGAGAAAAACTGTTTTTT.

In its sample, this clonotype was seen a few times. V is TRBV12-3 or TRBV12-4 and J is TRBJ2-7, with 8 bases identical to TRBD2. This CDR3 contains 13 residues. Trimming removed 6 bases from V and 6 bases from J; junction bases left unmatched: 7. In nucleotides, the CDR3 is TGTGCCAGCAGGCCGGGACTAGTTGGCGAGCAGTACTTC. Translated: CASRPGLVGEQYF.

This clonotype was seen at least ten times. The chain uses TRBV14 and TRBJ2-7; tentative D call: TRBD1 (6 bases). V lost 2 bases, J lost 2 bases, and 10 bases lay in between. The CDR3 loop spans 14 amino acids. CDR1 and CDR2 (germline): SGHDN, FVKESK. The CDR3 loop is CASSQLDSAYEQYF. CDR3 sequence (DNA): TGTGCCAGCAGCCAACTGGACAGTGCCTACGAGCAGTACTTC. Together with reference TRBV14 and TRBJ2-7, the CDR3 gives the full variable domain: EAGVTQFPSHSVIEKGQTVTLRCDPISGHDNLYWYRRVMGKEIKFLLHFVKESKQDESGMPNNRFLAERTGGTYSTLKVQPAELEDSGVYFCASSQLDSAYEQYFGPGTRLTVT.

Judged by abundance, this clonotype is medium-sized. The chain employs TRBV6-2 or TRBV6-3 and TRBJ2-7, with D tentatively TRBD1 (5 bases). Per the germline V gene, CDR1 is MNHEY and CDR2 is SVGEGT. The CDR3 spans 16 residues. V was clipped by 7 bases and J by 5 bases, with 24 bases between them. The DNA for the CDR3 is TGTGCCAGCACCGCCGGGTCAGGGCGAGCATCTAACGAGCAGTACTTC. Protein product: CASTAGSGRASNEQYF.

This chain uses TRBV4-1 with TRBJ2-7; D possibly matches TRBD1 or TRBD2 (5 bases each). The CDR3 has 17 residues. In germline, CDR1 is MGHRA, CDR2 YSYEKL. Trimming pared 1 base from V and 6 bases from J, leaving 22 bases between. The chain's CDR3 is CASSQGYIGTKGSEQYF. The DNA of the CDR3 is TGCGCCAGCAGCCAAGGGTACATCGGGACCAAGGGCTCCGAGCAGTACTTC.

The chain recombines TRBV4-1 with TRBJ2-3, with TRBD1 matching 9 bases. Germline V gene sequence: CDR1 MGHRA, CDR2 YSYEKL. The V segment lost 0 bases and the J segment 0 bases; nucleotides outside the gene matches: 7. The CDR3 is made up of 18 amino acids. The CDR3 DNA is TGCGCCAGCAGCCAAGATGAGGCCGGGACAGGGAGCACAGATACGCAGTATTTT. It codes for CASSQDEAGTGSTDTQYF.

The V call is TRBV5-1, the J call TRBJ1-6, with D hard to call. The CDR3 sequence is 14 residues long. V gave up 2 bases and J gave up 8 bases, with 11 bases separating them. CDR1 and CDR2 from the germline V gene are SGHRS and YFSETQ. CDR3 protein: CASSFRGYDSPLHF. For the CDR3, the DNA is TGCGCCAGCAGCTTTCGGGGATACGATTCACCCCTCCACTTT.

As to this clonotype: A read error may produce the germline difference seen at one junction end. The chain combines TRBV12-3 or TRBV12-4 with TRBJ2-3; no firm D call. CDR3 size: 16 residues. The CDR3 DNA is TGTGCCAGCAGTCGAGCTGGCGACCTAAGCACAGATACGCGGTATTTT. Its translation is CASSRAGDLSTDTRYF.

The chain carries TRBV5-6 and TRBJ2-3; D gene uncertain. V lost 2 bases to trimming and J lost 1 base, with 11 bases between them. The CDR3 extends over 15 amino acids. Per germline, CDR1 SGHDT and CDR2 YYEEEE. The CDR3 nucleotides are TGTGCCAGCAGCTTAAGACTCATTTGCACAGATACGCAGTATTTT. Amino acids: CASSLRLICTDTQYF.

This clonotype is categorized as medium-sized (0.01 to 0.1%). This chain links TRBV29-1 with TRBJ2-3; either TRBD1 or TRBD2 may fit D (5 bases each). CDR1 and CDR2 from the germline V gene are SQVTM and ANQGSEA. Trimming cost V 6 bases and J 0 bases, with 10 bases left between them. This CDR3 region has 13 residues. The CDR3 sequence is CSVRDGSTDTQYF. The CDR3 region has the DNA TGCAGCGTACGGGACGGTAGCACAGATACGCAGTATTTT.